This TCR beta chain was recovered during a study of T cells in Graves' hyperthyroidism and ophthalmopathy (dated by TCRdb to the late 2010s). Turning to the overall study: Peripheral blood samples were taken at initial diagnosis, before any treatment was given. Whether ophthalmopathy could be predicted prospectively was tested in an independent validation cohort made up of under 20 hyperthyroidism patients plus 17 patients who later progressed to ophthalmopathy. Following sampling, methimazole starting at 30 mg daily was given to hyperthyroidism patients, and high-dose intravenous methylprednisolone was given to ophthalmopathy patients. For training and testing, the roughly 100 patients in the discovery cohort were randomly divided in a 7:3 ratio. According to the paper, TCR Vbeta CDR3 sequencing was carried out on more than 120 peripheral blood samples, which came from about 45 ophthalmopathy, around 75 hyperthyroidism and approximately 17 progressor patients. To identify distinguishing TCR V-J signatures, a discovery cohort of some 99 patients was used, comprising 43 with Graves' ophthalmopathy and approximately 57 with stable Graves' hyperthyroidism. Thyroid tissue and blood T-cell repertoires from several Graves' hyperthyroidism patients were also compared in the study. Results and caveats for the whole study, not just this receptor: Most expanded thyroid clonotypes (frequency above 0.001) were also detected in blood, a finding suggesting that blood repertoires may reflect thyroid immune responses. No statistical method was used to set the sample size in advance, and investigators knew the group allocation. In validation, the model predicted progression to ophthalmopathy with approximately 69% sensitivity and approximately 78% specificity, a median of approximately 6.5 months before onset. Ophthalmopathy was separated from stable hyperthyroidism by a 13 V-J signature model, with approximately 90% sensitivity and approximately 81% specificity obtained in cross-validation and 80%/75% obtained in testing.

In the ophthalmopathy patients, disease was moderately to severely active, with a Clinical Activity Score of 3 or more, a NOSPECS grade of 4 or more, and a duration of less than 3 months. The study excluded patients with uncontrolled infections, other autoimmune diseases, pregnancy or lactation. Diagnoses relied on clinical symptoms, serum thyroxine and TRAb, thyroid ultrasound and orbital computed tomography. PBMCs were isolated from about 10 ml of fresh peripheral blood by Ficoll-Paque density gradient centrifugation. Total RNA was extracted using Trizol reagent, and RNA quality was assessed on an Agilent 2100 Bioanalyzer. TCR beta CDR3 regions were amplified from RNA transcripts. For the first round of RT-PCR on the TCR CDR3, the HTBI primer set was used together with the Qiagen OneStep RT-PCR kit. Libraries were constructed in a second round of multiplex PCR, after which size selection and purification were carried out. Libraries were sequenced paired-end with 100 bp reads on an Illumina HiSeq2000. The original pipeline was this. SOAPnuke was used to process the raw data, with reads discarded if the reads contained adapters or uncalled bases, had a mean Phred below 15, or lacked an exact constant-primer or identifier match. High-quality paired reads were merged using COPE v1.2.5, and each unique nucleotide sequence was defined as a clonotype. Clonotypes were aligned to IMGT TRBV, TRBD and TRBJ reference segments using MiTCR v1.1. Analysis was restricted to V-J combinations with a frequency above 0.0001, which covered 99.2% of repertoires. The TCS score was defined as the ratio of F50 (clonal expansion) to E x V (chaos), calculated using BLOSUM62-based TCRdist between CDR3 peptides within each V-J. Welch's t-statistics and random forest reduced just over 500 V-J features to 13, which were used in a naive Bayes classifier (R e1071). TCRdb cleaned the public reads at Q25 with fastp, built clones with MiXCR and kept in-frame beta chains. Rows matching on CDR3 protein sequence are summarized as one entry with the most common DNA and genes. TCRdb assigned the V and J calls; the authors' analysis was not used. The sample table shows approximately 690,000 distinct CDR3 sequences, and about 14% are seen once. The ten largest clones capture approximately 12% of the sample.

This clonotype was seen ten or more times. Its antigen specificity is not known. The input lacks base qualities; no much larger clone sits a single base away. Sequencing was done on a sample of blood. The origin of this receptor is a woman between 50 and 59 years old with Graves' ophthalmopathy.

The sequence in DNA is TGCAGTGCTAGTGAATCTAACTATGGCTACACCTTC. Translation gives CSASESNYGYTF. The sequence is built from TRBV20-1 and TRBJ1-2; the D gene assignment is ambiguous. The CDR3 measures 12 amino acids from cysteine to phenylalanine. Only CDR3 DNA remains: 36 bases, in frame from the first base. The germline V gene (reference sequence) sets CDR1 to DFQATT and CDR2 to SNEGSKA. The junction carries 5 bases between V and J, which are trimmed by 3 bases and 0 bases respectively.